A single sample gave rise to the 32 T cell receptor beta chains below, sequenced in a study of T cell repertoires in cytomegalovirus infection. Using its own MiXCR run on the reads, TCRdb lists one record per CDR3 protein. Among roughly 990,000 distinct CDR3 sequences listed, 30% to 40% were seen once. Their recognized antigens are unknown. The sequences come from cultured CD8+ T cells from PBMCs, collected from culture after CMV antigen stimulation. These receptors all stem from a human donor in good health (CMV status not recorded). Some clones in this sample may be carry-over from other donors' samples.

V usage is TRBV12-3 or TRBV12-4 and J usage is TRBJ2-1; either TRBD1 or TRBD2 may fit D (6 bases each). This CDR3 has 12 residues. Trimming shortened V by 11 bases and J by 6 bases, and 14 bases separated the two germline ends. As DNA, the CDR3 is TGTGCCGATGGCACGGGGGCCAATGAGCAGTTCTTC. Amino acids: CADGTGANEQFF.

This clonotype has more than one count but fewer than ten. The rearrangement uses TRBV10-3 and TRBJ1-2; D gene ambiguous. V lost 5 bases to trimming and J lost 4 bases, with 8 bases between them. The germline V gene has CDR1 ENHRY and CDR2 SYGVKD. The CDR3 spans 12 residues. The CDR3 spells CAISNKVYGYTF. As DNA, the CDR3 is TGTGCCATCAGTAATAAGGTCTATGGCTACACCTTC.

V is TRBV7-9 and J is TRBJ1-4, with a weak D call TRBD1 (5 bases). The CDR3 spans 14 residues. V lost 5 bases and J lost 5, with 12 bases in between. Germline loops: CDR1 SEHNR, CDR2 FQNEAQ (reference sequence). Written as DNA, the CDR3 is TGTGCCAGCAGCCTCGGGACTCCAAATGAAAAACTGTTTTTT. This encodes CASSLGTPNEKLFF.

This chain links TRBV7-2 with TRBJ2-3; D ambiguous. This CDR3 contains 12 residues. The V gene's germline CDR1 is SGHTA and CDR2 FQGNSA. V gave up 5 bases and J gave up 6 bases, with 9 bases separating them. For the CDR3, the DNA is TGTGCCAGCAGCCCGACTTGGGATACGCAGTATTTT. Translation gives CASSPTWDTQYF.

This clonotype has just a few counts. This CDR3 is CASISGSLNYGYTF. The CDR3 DNA reads as TGTGCCAGCATTTCAGGGAGCTTAAACTATGGCTACACCTTC. The chain uses TRBV6-6 and TRBJ1-2; TRBD1 is a possible D gene (5 bases). Germline V gives CDR1 MNHNY, CDR2 SVGAGI (reference sequence). The V end lost 7 bases, the J end lost 2 bases, and 14 bases lay between the germline ends. The CDR3 totals 14 residues.

This clonotype was seen more than once but under ten times. V is TRBV6-1 and J is TRBJ2-1; tentative D call: TRBD1 (7 bases). Germline V gene data show CDR1 as MNHNS and CDR2 as SASEGT. The CDR3 totals 15 residues. Trimming took off 7 bases at V and 4 bases at J, with 17 bases between the two ends. As DNA, the CDR3 is TGTGCCAGCAACCCGGGGGACAGCTTATACAATGAGCAGTTCTTC. Its protein is CASNPGDSLYNEQFF.

This clonotype showed up just a few times. The rearrangement uses TRBV7-9 and TRBJ2-3; TRBD2 matches 7 bases. The V gene's germline CDR1 is SEHNR and CDR2 FQNEAQ (reference sequence). The CDR3 extends over 17 amino acids. With 4 bases clipped from V and 5 bases from J, the junction kept 15 bases outside the gene matches. CDR3 bases: TGTGCCAGCAGCTCCATTTCTCGTCAGGGCGGGGGAGATACGCAGTATTTT. This codes for CASSSISRQGGGDTQYF.

The chain carries TRBV27 and TRBJ2-3; D uncertain. There are 16 residues in the CDR3. Germline V gene lookup returns CDR1 MNHEY and CDR2 SMNVEV (reference sequence). Trimming took off 0 bases at V and 0 bases at J, with 10 bases between the two ends. DNA for the CDR3: TGTGCCAGCAGTTTATCGAGTGAACATAGCACAGATACGCAGTATTTT. This codes for CASSLSSEHSTDTQYF.

The table lists this clonotype with a few counts. V and J are TRBV11-2 and TRBJ2-3; 13 nucleotides line up with TRBD2. J was trimmed by 4 bases and V by 5 bases; bases with no gene match: 6. The CDR3 runs 16 residues. Per germline, CDR1 SGHAT and CDR2 FQNNGV. The CDR3 nucleotides are TGTGCCAGCAGCGCCCGACTAGCGGGGGGTTCAGATACGCAGTATTTT. Translating it yields CASSARLAGGSDTQYF. Drawing the rest from reference TRBV11-2 and TRBJ2-3, the complete variable domain is EAGVAQSPRYKIIEKRQSVAFWCNPISGHATLYWYQQILGQGPKLLIQFQNNGVVDDSQLPKDRFSAERLKGVDSTLKIQPAKLEDSAVYLCASSARLAGGSDTQYFGPGTRLTVL.

This clonotype came up once. The chain's CDR3 is CASSCLPGTASYEQYV. Written as DNA, the CDR3 is TGTGCCAGCAGCTGCCTCCCCGGGACGGCTTCCTACGAGCAGTACGTC. The chain is built from TRBV7-3 and TRBJ2-7; D is tentatively TRBD1 or TRBD2 (5 bases each). Germline assignment: CDR1 SGHTA and CDR2 FQGTGA. Deletions cut 4 bases from V and 1 base from J, with 17 bases between. CDR3 length equals 16 residues.

This chain uses TRBV27 with TRBJ2-1, with 10 bases fitting TRBD2. This CDR3 region has 18 residues. V dropped 5 bases and J dropped 5; count of bases not matched to a gene: 15. Germline V gene data show CDR1 as MNHEY and CDR2 as SMNVEV (reference sequence). DNA for the CDR3: TGTGCCAGCAGTCTAGATTGGGGACTAGCGTGGGAACACAATGAGCAGTTCTTC. It translates to CASSLDWGLAWEHNEQFF.

This clonotype was counted only a few times. The rearrangement links TRBV11-1 to TRBJ2-7, with no clear D. The CDR3 is 13 amino acids. Trimming removed 6 bases from V and 0 bases from J, with 9 bases in between. Germline V gene data show CDR1 as SGHAT and CDR2 as FQDESV (reference sequence). CDR3 bases: TGTGCCAGCAGTCAAATGAACTCCTACGAGCAGTACGTC. Translation: CASSQMNSYEQYV.

This clonotype was seen only a few times. CDR3 DNA sequence: TGTGCCATCAGTGAGAAAGGAAGCTCCTATAATTCACCCCTCCACTTT. Its translation is CAISEKGSSYNSPLHF. V usage is TRBV10-3 and J usage is TRBJ1-6; D gene ambiguous. Germline V CDR1 and CDR2: ENHRY, SYGVKD. This CDR3 comprises 16 residues. Trimming stripped 2 bases from V and 0 bases from J, with 8 bases between.

The table lists this clonotype with many counts. The CDR3 nucleotides are TGTGCCAGCAGCTTAGGTGCCAGGGGGCCCACTGAAGCTTTCTTT. Its translation: CASSLGARGPTEAFF. The rearrangement uses TRBV7-6 and TRBJ1-1, with TRBD1 matching 8 bases. This CDR3 comprises 15 residues. Germline CDR1 reads SGHVS; CDR2 reads FNYEAQ. With V trimmed by 1 base and J by 4 bases, 5 bases remained unmatched.

The genes are TRBV28 and TRBJ2-5, with 9 positions matching TRBD2. The V segment lost 2 bases and the J segment 5 bases; nucleotides outside the gene matches: 12. CDR1 and CDR2 from the germline V gene are MDHEN and SYDVKM. The CDR3 extends over 17 amino acids. CDR3 in amino acids: CASSLGLAGLLRETQYF. CDR3 bases: TGTGCCAGCAGTTTAGGTCTAGCGGGGCTACTCCGGGAGACCCAGTACTTC.

V is TRBV7-9 and J is TRBJ1-2; tentatively, D is TRBD1 (6 bases). The CDR3 consists of 14 residues. V was clipped by 5 bases and J by 4 bases, with 14 bases between them. Germline V gene data show CDR1 as SEHNR and CDR2 as FQNEAQ (reference sequence). CDR3 sequence reads: CASSPGGLAYGYTF. DNA of the CDR3: TGTGCCAGCAGCCCCGGGGGCTTGGCCTATGGCTACACCTTC. The variable domain in full, with the rest retrieved from reference TRBV7-9 and TRBJ1-2, is DTGVSQNPRHKITKRGQNVTFRCDPISEHNRLYWYRQTLGQGPEFLTYFQNEAQLEKSRLLSDRFSAERPKGSFSTLEIQRTEQGDSAMYLCASSPGGLAYGYTFGSGTRLTVV.

This clonotype has just a few counts. The chain has TRBV10-2 and TRBJ1-4, with D possibly TRBD1 on 5 matching bases. Germline V CDR1 and CDR2: WSHSY, SAAADI. Trimming took off 6 bases at V and 1 base at J, with 9 bases between the two ends. This CDR3 comprises 14 residues. The CDR3 nucleotides are TGCGCCAGCAGGGGACCATTAACTAATGAAAAACTGTTTTTT. Translating it yields CASRGPLTNEKLFF.

The chain combines TRBV3-1 with TRBJ1-1; TRBD1 is a possible D gene (5 bases). With 1 base removed from V and 6 bases from J, the gap between germline ends came to 18 bases. CDR1 LGHDT and CDR2 YNNKEL come from the germline V gene (reference sequence). CDR3 length: 16 residues. The CDR3 sequence is CASSQVDWGDFAEAFF. DNA of the CDR3: TGTGCCAGCAGCCAAGTGGATTGGGGGGACTTTGCTGAAGCTTTCTTT.

At least ten counts were recorded for this clonotype. V gene TRBV4-1 combines with J gene TRBJ2-7; 12 bases are shared with TRBD2. The CDR3 is 15 amino acids. Germline loops: CDR1 MGHRA, CDR2 YSYEKL. Unmatched junction bases numbered 6, after V lost 4 bases and J lost 5 bases. Here the CDR3 reads CASSRLAGEGDEQYF. The CDR3 coding sequence is TGCGCCAGCAGCCGACTAGCGGGGGAGGGAGACGAGCAGTACTTC.

The V and J genes are TRBV28 and TRBJ2-7; D unresolved. Germline V gene lookup returns CDR1 MDHEN and CDR2 SYDVKM. The CDR3 contains 14 residues. CDR3 sequence: CTSSYYQRSYEQYV. The CDR3 DNA follows: TGTACCAGCAGCTATTACCAGAGGAGTTACGAGCAGTACGTC.

The chain uses TRBV6-6 and TRBJ1-2; the D is unclear. CDR3 size: 13 residues. Between the trimmed V and J ends, which lost 5 bases and 4 bases, there was a span of 11 bases. Per germline, CDR1 MNHNY and CDR2 SVGAGI (reference sequence). DNA of the CDR3: TGTGCCAGCAGTGGTCAAGGATTCTATGGCTACACCTTC. Its translation: CASSGQGFYGYTF.

In its sample, this clonotype was seen a few times. The chain recombines TRBV19 with TRBJ2-7; no reliable D call. Germline values: CDR1 LNHDA, CDR2 SQIVND (reference sequence). V was cut by 3 bases and J by 3 bases, with 6 bases left in between. This CDR3 spans 12 amino acids. CDR3 in amino acids: CASSISRYEQYF. The CDR3 DNA sequence: TGTGCCAGTAGTATCTCCCGCTACGAGCAGTACTTC. The full variable domain, completed using reference TRBV19 and TRBJ2-7, is DGGITQSPKYLFRKEGQNVTLSCEQNLNHDAMYWYRQDPGQGLRLIYYSQIVNDFQKGDIAEGYSVSREKKESFPLTVTSAQKNPTAFYLCASSISRYEQYFGPGTRLTVT.

This clonotype was detected only a few times. This chain joins TRBV7-9 and TRBJ1-1; D ambiguous. The CDR3 loop spans 14 amino acids. CDR1 SEHNR and CDR2 FQNEAQ come from the germline V gene (reference sequence). The V and J ends lost 4 bases and 5 bases respectively, with 14 bases between them. CDR3 residues: CASSSPGLRTEAFF. The CDR3 bases are TGTGCCAGCAGCTCCCCAGGCCTGAGGACTGAAGCTTTCTTT.

The chain has TRBV7-9 and TRBJ2-3; D might be TRBD2 (6 bases). The V gene's germline CDR1 is SEHNR and CDR2 FQNEAQ (reference sequence). The V and J ends lost 5 bases and 0 bases respectively, with 15 bases between them. This CDR3 has 16 amino acids. This CDR3 is CASSPSRGASTDTQYF. CDR3 DNA: TGTGCCAGCAGCCCCAGCCGCGGGGCTAGCACAGATACGCAGTATTTT.

This rearrangement joins TRBV7-9 to TRBJ2-2; TRBD2 agrees at 7 bases. The V gene end was trimmed by 8 bases and the J gene end by 9 bases; junction bases not matched to a gene: 3. From germline, CDR1 is SEHNR and CDR2 FQNEAQ (reference sequence). The CDR3 is made up of 11 amino acids. CDR3 DNA: TGTGCCAGCCGGGGGGACCGGGAGCTGTTTTTT. This translates into CASRGDRELFF.

This clonotype appeared many times. The V gene is TRBV7-8, the J gene TRBJ2-1, with D unresolved. Trimming removed 2 bases at V and 2 bases at J, with 13 bases between. CDR3 length: 16 amino acids. The germline gives CDR1 SGHVS, CDR2 FQNEAQ. In DNA form, the CDR3 reads TGTGCCAGCAGCTTATTTGGACGGAACACCTACAATGAGCAGTTCTTC. It is translated as CASSLFGRNTYNEQFF.

This clonotype was counted a few times. The chain has TRBV6-5 and TRBJ2-3, with TRBD1 matching 8 bases. Germline V lookup: CDR1 MNHEY, CDR2 SVGAGI. There are 14 residues in the CDR3. Losses at the gene ends were 7 bases for V and 7 bases for J; bases not matched to a gene: 10. The CDR3 nucleotides are TGTGCCAGCAACGACAGGGGCCGTTTGAATACGCAGTATTTT. Encoded protein: CASNDRGRLNTQYF.

This clonotype has more than one count but fewer than ten. The CDR3 nucleotides are TGTGCCAGCAGCTTAGCGGGAGGGGGCGTTAGCAATGAGCAGTTCTTC. This gives the protein CASSLAGGGVSNEQFF. This chain connects TRBV7-9 to TRBJ2-1, with D perhaps given as TRBD1 or TRBD2 (7 bases each). Germline V CDR1 and CDR2: SEHNR, FQNEAQ (reference sequence). The V gene lost 0 bases and the J gene lost 6 bases, with 15 bases spanning the gap. The CDR3 sequence is 16 residues long.

The table lists this clonotype with a few counts. The chain's CDR3 is CSARPRGSGVEYGYTF. DNA for the CDR3: TGCAGTGCTAGACCCCGGGGGTCAGGGGTAGAATATGGCTACACCTTC. This rearrangement joins TRBV20-1 to TRBJ1-2; maybe TRBD1 (6 bases). V dropped 2 bases and J dropped 5 bases, with 21 bases sitting between them. Germline V gene lookup returns CDR1 DFQATT and CDR2 SNEGSKA (reference sequence). The CDR3 has 16 residues.

This clonotype was picked up many times. The rearrangement uses TRBV7-2 and TRBJ2-5, with a weak D call TRBD2 (6 bases). The germline gives CDR1 SGHTA, CDR2 FQGNSA. CDR3 length: 15 amino acids. V was pared by 2 bases and J by 2 bases, with 12 bases between. The CDR3 loop reads CASSLPRDLQETQYF. CDR3 coding DNA: TGTGCCAGCAGCTTACCGCGGGACTTACAAGAGACCCAGTACTTC.

The J gene is TRBJ1-1, the V gene TRBV28; 7 nucleotides line up with TRBD1. The CDR3 loop spans 15 amino acids. V trimming: 6 bases; J trimming: 7 bases; junction bases outside the gene matches: 14. Germline V gene lookup returns CDR1 MDHEN and CDR2 SYDVKM. As DNA, the CDR3 is TGTGCCAGCAGCTCAACAGGGGCAGAAGAAGGTGAAGCTTTCTTT. Its protein is CASSSTGAEEGEAFF.

On this clonotype itself: Germline and junction disagree at one end, which may indicate a read error. This chain joins TRBV5-3 and TRBJ1-1; D unclear. TRBV5-3 is reported as an ORF; its role is uncertain. The CDR3 length is 16 residues. The CDR3 is CASSLYEGSLNTKAFF. The DNA for the CDR3 is TGTGCCAGCAGCTTGTACGAGGGTTCCTTGAACACTAAAGCTTTCTTT.